Below are 29 T cell receptor beta chains sequenced from a single sample in a study of cytomegalovirus exposure and HLA in healthy donors. The study ran its PCR with 60 Vbeta and 13 Jbeta primers. Libraries were prepared by immunoSEQ multiplex PCR; TCRdb keeps only in-frame clonotypes and omits some of them. The profile shows around 120,000 clones, about 74% of them singletons. Source material: PBMCs. Every receptor here comes from a female donor in good health and CMV-seropositive.

The chain is built from TRBV7-2 and TRBJ1-5; D is uncertain. This CDR3 is 15 amino acids long. Deletions cut 6 bases from V and 3 bases from J, with 15 bases between. The germline CDR1 and CDR2 sequences are SGHTA and FQGNSA. The CDR3 loop is CASRSTTGINQPQHF. The DNA of the CDR3 is TGTGCCAGCAGGAGCACTACGGGGATCAATCAGCCCCAGCATTTT. Variable domain in full (rest from reference TRBV7-2 and TRBJ1-5): GAGVSQSPSNKVTEKGKDVELRCDPISGHTALYWYRQSLGQGLEFLIYFQGNSAPDKSGLPSDRFSAERTGGSVSTLTIQRTQQEDSAVYLCASRSTTGINQPQHFGDGTRLSIL.

DNA of the CDR3: TGCAGCGTTGTAGCGGGAGGTACCTACGAGCAGTACTTC. Translation: CSVVAGGTYEQYF. The chain carries TRBV29-1 and TRBJ2-7; TRBD2 agrees at 10 bases. With 4 bases clipped from V and 2 bases from J, the junction kept 2 bases outside the gene matches. CDR3 length: 13 residues. Germline-derived CDR1 and CDR2 are SQVTM and ANQGSEA.

The chain is built from TRBV6-5 and TRBJ2-7, with unresolved D. V gave up 5 bases and J gave up 2 bases, with 10 bases separating them. Germline loops: CDR1 MNHEY, CDR2 SVGAGI. The CDR3 has 13 residues. DNA of the CDR3: TGTGCCAGCAGTCTAGGCGGAACCTACGAGCAGTACTTC. Its translation: CASSLGGTYEQYF.

CDR3 nucleotide sequence: TGCGCCAGCAGCGGAAGGACAGGGAAGGGTTCAGCTTTCTTT. This gives the protein CASSGRTGKGSAFF. The chain recombines TRBV5-1 with TRBJ1-1; 8 bases agree with TRBD1. This CDR3 contains 14 residues. The ends lost 4 bases at V and 10 bases at J; junction bases unmatched: 12. Germline CDR1 SGHRS, CDR2 YFSETQ.

The rearrangement links TRBV6-1 to TRBJ1-2, with a weak D call TRBD1 (5 bases). Trimming stripped 2 bases from V and 8 bases from J, with 24 bases between. Germline lookup yields CDR1 MNHNS and CDR2 SASEGT. The length of the CDR3 is 17 residues. Here the CDR3 reads CASSEILFPGLSRGYTF. As DNA, the CDR3 is TGTGCCAGCAGTGAAATCCTGTTTCCGGGACTCAGTAGGGGCTACACCTTC.

V usage is TRBV4-2 and J usage is TRBJ2-2, with a weak D call TRBD2 (6 bases). Between the trimmed V and J ends, which lost 4 bases and 6 bases, there was a span of 6 bases. The CDR3 covers 12 residues. CDR1 LGHNA and CDR2 YNFKEQ come from the germline V gene. CDR3 region: CASSREAGELFF. CDR3 DNA: TGTGCCAGCAGCCGGGAGGCCGGGGAGCTGTTTTTT.

This clone was observed once. This sequence joins TRBV30 and TRBJ2-7; D ambiguous. The V and J ends lost 3 bases and 3 bases respectively, with 6 bases between them. The CDR3 has 11 amino acids. From germline, CDR1 is GTSNPN and CDR2 SVGIG (reference sequence). DNA for the CDR3: TGTGCCTGGAGCTCTAGCTACGAGCAGTACTTC. Protein sequence: CAWSSSYEQYF.

The chain carries TRBV5-1 and TRBJ1-4, with 7 bases aligning to TRBD1. The length of the CDR3 is 14 residues. Germline CDR1 and CDR2: SGHRS and YFSETQ. V trimming: 4 bases; J trimming: 3 bases; junction bases outside the gene matches: 3. The CDR3 region has the DNA TGCGCCAGCAGCACGGGACAGTCTAATGAAAAACTGTTTTTT. Translating gives CASSTGQSNEKLFF.

This chain links TRBV10-2 with TRBJ1-1; the D is unclear. In germline, CDR1 is WSHSY, CDR2 SAAADI. CDR3 size: 11 residues. V was cut by 8 bases and J by 4 bases, with 8 bases left in between. CDR3 nucleotides: TGCGCCAGCCGAGATGGCACTGAAGCTTTCTTT. Its translation is CASRDGTEAFF.

The V and J genes are TRBV11-3 and TRBJ1-3; D is unclear. The CDR3 covers 14 residues. The V and J ends lost 2 bases and 4 bases respectively, with 9 bases between them. The germline gives CDR1 SGHNT, CDR2 YENEEA. The CDR3 coding sequence is TGTGCCAGCAGCTTAAGTAACAGAGGAAACACCATATATTTT. It codes for CASSLSNRGNTIYF.

The J gene is TRBJ1-2, the V gene TRBV28, with TRBD1 as a possible D gene (5 bases). The V end was cut by 5 bases, the J end by 8 bases, with 12 bases between. Germline V gene lookup returns CDR1 MDHEN and CDR2 SYDVKM. The length of the CDR3 is 12 residues. The CDR3 spells CASSTPGNGYTF. In DNA, the CDR3 is TGTGCCAGCAGTACACCAGGGAACGGCTACACCTTC.

The V call is TRBV19, the J call TRBJ1-6; possible D gene TRBD1, 5 bases. The germline CDR1 and CDR2 sequences are LNHDA and SQIVND (reference sequence). Trimming left V 5 bases short and J 5 bases short, with 16 bases between. The CDR3 runs 16 residues. CDR3 region: CASSPVGQRHNSPLHF. Here the CDR3 DNA reads TGTGCCAGTAGTCCCGTGGGGCAGAGACATAATTCACCCCTCCACTTT.

V and J are TRBV6-5 and TRBJ1-1; D remains ambiguous. The CDR3 spans 13 residues. With 4 bases removed from V and 1 base from J, the gap between germline ends came to 7 bases. Germline-derived CDR1 and CDR2 are MNHEY and SVGAGI. CDR3 region: CASSLSGNTEAFF. The CDR3 nucleotides read TGTGCCAGCAGTTTATCGGGGAACACTGAAGCTTTCTTT.

A remark on this clone: One junction end does not reproduce the germline sequence, and a read error may be involved. This sequence joins TRBV7-9 and TRBJ2-3, with D possibly TRBD1 on 6 matching bases. The CDR3 runs to 13 residues. CDR1 and CDR2 from the germline V gene are SEHNR and FQNEAQ (reference sequence). The chain's CDR3 is CASSFNDWGTLHF. DNA of the CDR3: TGTGCCAGCAGCTTTAATGATTGGGGGACACTCCATTTT.

This clone has only a few counts. The chain combines TRBV6-1 with TRBJ2-7, with 8 bases aligning to TRBD2. The CDR3 is 13 residues long. Germline loops: CDR1 MNHNS, CDR2 SASEGT. V shed 7 bases, J shed 3 bases, and the junction held 5 bases outside the gene matches. The CDR3 DNA follows: TGTGCCAGCAAAGCGGGAGTAATCTACGAGCAGTACTTC. It codes for CASKAGVIYEQYF.

CDR3 amino acids: CASSKMGQRRITGELFF. CDR3 DNA sequence: TGTGCCAGCAGTAAAATGGGACAACGGAGGATTACCGGGGAGCTGTTTTTT. The J gene is TRBJ2-2, the V gene TRBV2; tentatively, D is TRBD1 (6 bases). Trimming left V 5 bases short and J 5 bases short, with 21 bases between. The CDR3 is made up of 17 amino acids. Germline V lookup: CDR1 SNHLY, CDR2 FYNNEI.

This sequence joins TRBV7-3 and TRBJ2-1; 8 bases align to TRBD2. Germline CDR1 and CDR2: SGHTA and FQGTGA. This CDR3 comprises 14 residues. V shed 1 base and J 8 bases; nucleotides not matched to a gene: 4. The chain's CDR3 is CASSLIGGAYEQFF. The DNA for the CDR3 is TGTGCCAGCAGCTTAATCGGGGGGGCATATGAGCAGTTCTTC.

The chain joins TRBV29-1 to TRBJ2-4; TRBD2 matches 8 bases. This CDR3 is 13 amino acids long. The V and J ends lost 5 bases and 0 bases, in that order; junction bases with no gene match: 0. CDR1 is SQVTM, CDR2 ANQGSEA, per germline. CDR3 sequence (DNA): TGCAGCGTTAGCGGGGGAGCCAAAAACATTCAGTACTTC. Translation: CSVSGGAKNIQYF. Full variable domain (missing parts from reference TRBV29-1 and TRBJ2-4): SAVISQKPSRDICQRGTSLTIQCQVDSQVTMMFWYRQQPGQSLTLIATANQGSEATYESGFVIDKFPISRPNLTFSTLTVSNMSPEDSSIYLCSVSGGAKNIQYFGAGTRLSVL.

The chain uses TRBV28 and TRBJ1-4; D not certain. From germline, CDR1 is MDHEN and CDR2 SYDVKM. V was cut by 8 bases and J by 7 bases, with 5 bases left in between. This CDR3 has 10 residues. CDR3 coding DNA: TGTGCCAGCCGCAGTGAAAAACTGTTTTTT. Encoded protein: CASRSEKLFF.

V usage is TRBV18 and J usage is TRBJ2-2; D not certain. Germline V gives CDR1 KGHSH, CDR2 LQKENI. The CDR3 totals 15 residues. V lost 1 base and J 0 bases, leaving 6 bases between the germline ends. The CDR3 region has the DNA TGTGCCAGCTCACCACAGCCCGCGAACACCGGGGAGCTGTTTTTT. This sequence encodes CASSPQPANTGELFF. Together with reference TRBV18 and TRBJ2-2, the CDR3 gives the full variable domain: NAGVMQNPRHLVRRRGQEARLRCSPMKGHSHVYWYRQLPEEGLKFMVYLQKENIIDESGMPKERFSAEFPKEGPSILRIQQVVRGDSAAYFCASSPQPANTGELFFGEGSRLTVL.

J is TRBJ2-1 and V is TRBV7-2; the D gene is possibly TRBD2 (5 bases). CDR1 is SGHTA and CDR2 is FQGNSA in the germline V gene. This CDR3 has 13 residues. The V and J ends lost 5 bases and 6 bases respectively, with 11 bases between them. Here the CDR3 reads CASSRRGINEQFF. CDR3 bases: TGTGCCAGCAGCCGACGGGGAATCAATGAGCAGTTCTTC.

The CDR3 here is CASRRLAGNRYEQYF. CDR3 nucleotides: TGTGCCAGCAGGCGACTAGCGGGAAATCGGTACGAGCAGTACTTC. The gene calls are TRBV6-1 and TRBJ2-7, with TRBD2 matching over 11 bases. Looked up from germline, CDR1 is MNHNS and CDR2 is SASEGT. This CDR3 spans 15 amino acids. V lost 6 bases, J lost 4 bases, and 8 bases stayed unmatched.

In this sample, this clone turned up once. The chain is built from TRBV5-1 and TRBJ1-2, with 9 bases aligning to TRBD1. With V trimmed by 1 base and J by 6 bases, 7 bases remained unmatched. Per germline, CDR1 SGHRS and CDR2 YFSETQ. This CDR3 has 15 residues. DNA of the CDR3: TGCGCCAGCAGCTTGCCCGGGACAGGGCAGGATGGCTACACCTTC. It is translated as CASSLPGTGQDGYTF.

The chain uses TRBV6-5 and TRBJ1-3; D not resolved. The germline V gene encodes CDR1 MNHEY and CDR2 SVGAGI. V was cut by 2 bases and J by 0 bases, with 5 bases left in between. The CDR3 contains 14 residues. The CDR3 DNA follows: TGTGCCAGCAGTTACGAGTACTCTGGAAACACCATATATTTT. It yields the protein CASSYEYSGNTIYF.

The chain couples TRBV7-2 to TRBJ1-2; 10 bases align to TRBD1. This CDR3 has 16 residues. J was trimmed by 8 bases and V by 5 bases; bases with no gene match: 14. Germline V CDR1 and CDR2: SGHTA, FQGNSA. The CDR3 spells CASSTPGGQGKKGYTF. The CDR3 coding sequence is TGTGCCAGCAGCACGCCGGGGGGACAGGGGAAGAAGGGCTACACCTTC.

The V gene is TRBV7-6, the J gene TRBJ2-1; 7 bases fit TRBD2. Germline CDR1 SGHVS, CDR2 FNYEAQ. The CDR3 spans 16 residues. With 0 bases clipped from V and 3 bases from J, the junction kept 5 bases outside the gene matches. CDR3 region: CASSLAQASGYNEQFF. The CDR3 DNA sequence: TGTGCCAGCAGCTTAGCGCAGGCTAGCGGCTACAATGAGCAGTTCTTC.

This clone was detected a few times. The V gene is TRBV7-2, the J gene TRBJ1-1, with a weak D call TRBD1 (6 bases). Per germline, CDR1 SGHTA and CDR2 FQGNSA. V lost 5 bases to trimming and J lost 4 bases, with 11 bases between them. The CDR3 contains 13 residues. DNA for the CDR3: TGTGCCAGCAGCCTAAGGGGGAGCACTGAAGCTTTCTTT. The encoded protein is CASSLRGSTEAFF. The entire variable domain, with the rest obtained from reference TRBV7-2 and TRBJ1-1, is as follows: GAGVSQSPSNKVTEKGKDVELRCDPISGHTALYWYRQSLGQGLEFLIYFQGNSAPDKSGLPSDRFSAERTGGSVSTLTIQRTQQEDSAVYLCASSLRGSTEAFFGQGTRLTVV.

This clone was detected only once. The V and J genes are TRBV28 and TRBJ2-5; no definite D call. The V gene lost 6 bases and the J gene lost 5 bases, with 19 bases spanning the gap. There are 15 residues in the CDR3. Germline CDR1 reads MDHEN; CDR2 reads SYDVKM. In DNA form, the CDR3 reads TGTGCCAGCAGCTACATCCACGGGTCCGGGGAGACCCAGTACTTC. Encoded protein: CASSYIHGSGETQYF. Filled out from reference TRBV28 and TRBJ2-5, the complete variable domain reads DVKVTQSSRYLVKRTGEKVFLECVQDMDHENMFWYRQDPGLGLRLIYFSYDVKMKEKGDIPEGYSVSREKKERFSLILESASTNQTSMYLCASSYIHGSGETQYFGPGTRLLVL.

The chain joins TRBV5-1 to TRBJ2-3, with 12 bases aligning to TRBD1. Germline CDR1 reads SGHRS; CDR2 reads YFSETQ. After removal of 3 bases from V and 5 bases from J, the junction contained 7 bases not matched to a gene. The CDR3 covers 16 residues. CDR3 sequence reads: CASSWGGQGAQDTQYF. The DNA for the CDR3 is TGCGCCAGCAGCTGGGGGGGACAGGGGGCACAAGATACGCAGTATTTT.